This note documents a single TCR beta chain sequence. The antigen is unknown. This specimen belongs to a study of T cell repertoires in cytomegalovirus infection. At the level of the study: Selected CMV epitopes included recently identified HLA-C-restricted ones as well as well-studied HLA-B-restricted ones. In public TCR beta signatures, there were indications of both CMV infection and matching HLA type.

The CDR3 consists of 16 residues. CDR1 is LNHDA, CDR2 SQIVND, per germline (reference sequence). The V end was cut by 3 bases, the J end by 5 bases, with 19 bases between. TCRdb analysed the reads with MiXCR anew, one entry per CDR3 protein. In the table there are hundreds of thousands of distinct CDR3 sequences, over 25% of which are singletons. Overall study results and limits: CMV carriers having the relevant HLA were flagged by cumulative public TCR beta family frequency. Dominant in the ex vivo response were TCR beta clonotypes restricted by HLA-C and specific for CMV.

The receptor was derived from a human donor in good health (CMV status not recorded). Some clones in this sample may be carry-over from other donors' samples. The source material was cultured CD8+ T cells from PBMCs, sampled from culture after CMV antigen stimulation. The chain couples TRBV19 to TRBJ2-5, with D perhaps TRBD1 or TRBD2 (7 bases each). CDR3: CASSIPWAGGGETQYF. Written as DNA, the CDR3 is TGTGCCAGTAGTATCCCCTGGGCAGGGGGAGGGGAGACCCAGTACTTC.